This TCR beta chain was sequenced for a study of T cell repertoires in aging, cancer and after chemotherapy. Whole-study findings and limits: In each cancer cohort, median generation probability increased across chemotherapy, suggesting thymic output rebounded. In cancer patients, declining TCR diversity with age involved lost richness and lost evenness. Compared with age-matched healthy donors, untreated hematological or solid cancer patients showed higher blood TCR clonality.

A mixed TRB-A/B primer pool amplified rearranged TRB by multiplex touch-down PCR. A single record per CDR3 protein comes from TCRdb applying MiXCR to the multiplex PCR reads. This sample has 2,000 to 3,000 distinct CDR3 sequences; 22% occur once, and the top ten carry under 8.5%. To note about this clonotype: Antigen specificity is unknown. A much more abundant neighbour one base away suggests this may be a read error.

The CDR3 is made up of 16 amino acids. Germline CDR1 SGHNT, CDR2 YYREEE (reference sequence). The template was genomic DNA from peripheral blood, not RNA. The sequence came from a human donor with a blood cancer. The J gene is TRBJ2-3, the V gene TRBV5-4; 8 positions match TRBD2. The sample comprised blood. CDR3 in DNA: TGTGCCAGCACCCCCCGTCGGGGGGGGAGCATAGATACGCAGTATTTT. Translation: CASTPRRGGSIDTQYF.